The next 20 T cell receptor beta chains were all read from a single sample in a study of T-cell reconstitution after alpha-beta-depleted transplantation in children. The library targeted TCRbeta and was prepared with unique molecular identifiers. One entry per CDR3 protein, called by TCRdb with MiXCR from the PCR reads. The sample records some 530,000 distinct CDR3 sequences, approximately 12% being singletons. This specimen consisted of PBMCs from the stem cell graft donor, obtained from the stem cell graft. The receptors shown here come from a human donor who donated a stem cell graft to a child with combined immunodeficiency.

This chain links TRBV24-1 with TRBJ2-1; 9 bases are shared with TRBD2. Per the germline V gene, CDR1 is KGHDR and CDR2 is SFDVKD. The J segment lost 3 bases and the V segment lost 0 bases, leaving 2 bases of the junction unmatched. CDR3 length: 16 residues. The CDR3 region is CATSDLASGDYNEQFF. The DNA of the CDR3 is TGTGCCACCAGTGATTTGGCTAGCGGGGACTACAATGAGCAGTTCTTC.

V and J are TRBV4-2 and TRBJ1-2; TRBD1 agrees at 8 bases. CDR1 is LGHNA and CDR2 is YNFKEQ in the germline V gene. J gave up 7 bases and V 4 bases, and 8 bases lay outside the gene matches. The CDR3 has 14 residues. The DNA of the CDR3 is TGTGCCAGCAGCCTCCTAGACAGGGGAGGTGGCTACACCTTC. Protein sequence: CASSLLDRGGGYTF.

This chain connects TRBV20-1 to TRBJ1-1; TRBD1 aligns across 8 bases. V trimming: 0 bases; J trimming: 8 bases; junction bases outside the gene matches: 11. CDR1 and CDR2 from the germline V gene are DFQATT and SNEGSKA (reference sequence). The CDR3 spans 15 residues. CDR3 amino acids: CSARDFKGQAVEAFF. The CDR3 DNA is TGCAGTGCTAGAGATTTTAAGGGACAGGCGGTCGAAGCTTTCTTT.

This clonotype turned up a few times. The chain has TRBV12-3 or TRBV12-4 and TRBJ2-5; 9 bases are shared with TRBD2. CDR3 length equals 14 residues. V was pared by 6 bases and J by 5 bases, with 7 bases of the junction left unmatched. The CDR3 sequence: CASSPWREGETQYF. The DNA of the CDR3 is TGTGCCAGCAGCCCCTGGCGGGAGGGGGAGACCCAGTACTTC.

This clonotype was counted at least ten times. This sequence joins TRBV5-1 and TRBJ2-3; no reliable D call. Germline V gene data show CDR1 as SGHRS and CDR2 as YFSETQ. The CDR3 contains 15 residues. Trimming removed 0 bases from V and 4 bases from J, with 12 bases in between. The CDR3 nucleotides are TGCGCCAGCAGCTTGGAGCCGGGTAGCTCAGATACGCAGTATTTT. It is translated as CASSLEPGSSDTQYF.

The chain is built from TRBV20-1 and TRBJ1-1; perhaps TRBD1 as D (6 bases). Germline CDR1 reads DFQATT; CDR2 reads SNEGSKA (reference sequence). V dropped 3 bases and J dropped 5 bases, with 13 bases sitting between them. The CDR3 is made up of 13 amino acids. CDR3 amino acids: CSASPGVGTEAFF. As DNA, the CDR3 is TGCAGTGCTAGTCCAGGGGTTGGGACTGAAGCTTTCTTT.

This clonotype was found many times. V is TRBV12-3 or TRBV12-4 and J is TRBJ2-1; D is unresolved. CDR3 length: 14 amino acids. Trimming shortened V by 4 bases and J by 0 bases, and 7 bases separated the two germline ends. The CDR3 loop is CASSWISSYNEQFF. The CDR3 DNA reads TGTGCCAGCAGTTGGATTAGCTCCTACAATGAGCAGTTCTTC.

The table lists this clonotype with a few counts. The chain is built from TRBV4-1 and TRBJ2-1; possibly TRBD2 for D (6 bases). The CDR3 length is 15 residues. Trimming removed 0 bases from V and 7 bases from J, with 13 bases in between. The germline gives CDR1 MGHRA, CDR2 YSYEKL. This chain's CDR3 is CASSQDGGNWNEQFF. The CDR3 DNA follows: TGCGCCAGCAGCCAAGACGGCGGGAACTGGAATGAGCAGTTCTTC.

This clonotype was detected a few times. The chain combines TRBV11-2 with TRBJ2-7, with D tentatively TRBD1 (6 bases). The germline CDR1 and CDR2 sequences are SGHAT and FQNNGV. The CDR3 runs to 14 residues. V dropped 0 bases and J dropped 3 bases, with 9 bases sitting between them. The CDR3 DNA reads TGTGCCAGCAGCTTAGAACCAGGGGACTACGAGCAGTACTTC. Protein sequence: CASSLEPGDYEQYF. The whole variable domain, remainder taken from reference TRBV11-2 and TRBJ2-7, is EAGVAQSPRYKIIEKRQSVAFWCNPISGHATLYWYQQILGQGPKLLIQFQNNGVVDDSQLPKDRFSAERLKGVDSTLKIQPAKLEDSAVYLCASSLEPGDYEQYFGPGTRLTVT.

The sample holds a few counts of this clonotype. The gene calls are TRBV6-5 and TRBJ2-7; D may be TRBD1 or TRBD2 (5 bases each). Germline V gene data show CDR1 as MNHEY and CDR2 as SVGAGI. The CDR3 runs 13 residues. Trimming stripped 4 bases from V and 3 bases from J, with 10 bases between. The CDR3 spells CASSWGRNYEQYF. The CDR3 region has the DNA TGTGCCAGCAGTTGGGGACGGAACTACGAGCAGTACTTC.

This clonotype was picked up a small number of times. This chain uses TRBV2 with TRBJ2-7; either TRBD1 or TRBD2 may supply D (5 bases each). Germline loops: CDR1 SNHLY, CDR2 FYNNEI. The CDR3 runs 15 residues. Trimming cost V 8 bases and J 2 bases, with 19 bases left between them. The CDR3 DNA is TGTGCCAGCGGCGGCGAGTGGGGGATCCCCTACGAGCAGTACTTC. The encoded protein is CASGGEWGIPYEQYF.

This chain connects TRBV9 to TRBJ2-2; D could derive from TRBD1 or TRBD2 (5 bases each). V was pared by 0 bases and J by 6 bases, with 12 bases between. This CDR3 has 15 amino acids. Germline assignment: CDR1 SGDLS and CDR2 YYNGEE. CDR3 sequence: CASSVAAGRAGELFF. The CDR3 nucleotides are TGTGCCAGCAGCGTAGCAGCAGGGCGGGCCGGGGAGCTGTTTTTT.

This clonotype was counted ten times or more. The rearrangement links TRBV7-3 to TRBJ1-1, with D possibly TRBD1 on 6 matching bases. The CDR3 loop spans 14 amino acids. The germline gives CDR1 SGHTA, CDR2 FQGTGA. Deletions cut 5 bases from V and 2 bases from J, with 12 bases between. The CDR3 reads CASSLLDRNTEAFF. The CDR3, as DNA: TGTGCCAGCAGCCTATTGGACAGAAACACTGAAGCTTTCTTT.

This clonotype was seen a few times. The chain joins TRBV7-9 to TRBJ2-4; D may be TRBD2 (5 bases). Germline CDR1 and CDR2: SEHNR and FQNEAQ (reference sequence). V lost 1 base and J lost 9, with 10 bases in between. The CDR3 extends over 13 amino acids. The CDR3 DNA reads as TGTGCCAGCAGCTTAGGTTCCGAGGGCATTCAGTACTTC. Residues: CASSLGSEGIQYF.

The chain links TRBV29-1 to TRBJ2-3; D remains unclear. The CDR3 sequence is 11 residues long. Trimming shortened V by 2 bases and J by 4 bases, and 4 bases separated the two germline ends. From germline, CDR1 is SQVTM and CDR2 ANQGSEA. CDR3 residues: CSVESPDTQYF. DNA of the CDR3: TGCAGCGTTGAATCCCCAGATACGCAGTATTTT.

This clonotype has at least ten counts. The genes are TRBV29-1 and TRBJ2-3; 13 bases are shared with TRBD2. The junction had 7 bases not matched to a gene; V was cut back by 5 bases and J by 5 bases. The CDR3 covers 15 residues. Germline V lookup: CDR1 SQVTM, CDR2 ANQGSEA. As DNA, the CDR3 is TGCAGCGTTCCTTCGGGACTAGCGGGAAGAGATACGCAGTATTTT. The encoded protein is CSVPSGLAGRDTQYF.

This clonotype was detected only a few times. The chain combines TRBV7-2 with TRBJ2-7, with 7 bases fitting TRBD2. CDR1 is SGHTA and CDR2 is FQGNSA in the germline V gene. J lost 0 bases, V lost 0 bases, and 5 bases had no gene match. The CDR3 is 16 amino acids. The CDR3 coding sequence is TGTGCCAGCAGCTTAGCGTCCCTAGCGGCCTCCTACGAGCAGTACTTC. Translating it yields CASSLASLAASYEQYF.

In its sample, this clonotype was seen a few times. This chain joins TRBV6-5 and TRBJ1-5; D not certain. Per germline, CDR1 MNHEY and CDR2 SVGAGI. The V end lost 2 bases, the J end lost 5 bases, and 7 bases lay between the germline ends. This CDR3 has 13 residues. CDR3 loop: CASSYGVDQPQHF. In DNA, the CDR3 is TGTGCCAGCAGTTACGGTGTAGATCAGCCCCAGCATTTT.

V is TRBV12-3 or TRBV12-4 and J is TRBJ2-7; no firm D call. This CDR3 contains 14 residues. V lost 5 bases and J lost 2, with 13 bases in between. CDR3 nucleotides: TGTGCCAGCAGTCCCCTCAGGCCTCCCTACGAGCAGTACTTC. Translated: CASSPLRPPYEQYF.

This clonotype has at least ten counts. This chain uses TRBV11-2 with TRBJ2-7; 10 bases are shared with TRBD2. The V segment lost 8 bases and the J segment 2 bases; nucleotides outside the gene matches: 9. In germline, CDR1 is SGHAT, CDR2 FQNNGV. This CDR3 region has 15 residues. CDR3 bases: TGTGCCAGCTTAAGGGCAGCGGGAGGGCCCTACGAGCAGTACTTC. It encodes CASLRAAGGPYEQYF.